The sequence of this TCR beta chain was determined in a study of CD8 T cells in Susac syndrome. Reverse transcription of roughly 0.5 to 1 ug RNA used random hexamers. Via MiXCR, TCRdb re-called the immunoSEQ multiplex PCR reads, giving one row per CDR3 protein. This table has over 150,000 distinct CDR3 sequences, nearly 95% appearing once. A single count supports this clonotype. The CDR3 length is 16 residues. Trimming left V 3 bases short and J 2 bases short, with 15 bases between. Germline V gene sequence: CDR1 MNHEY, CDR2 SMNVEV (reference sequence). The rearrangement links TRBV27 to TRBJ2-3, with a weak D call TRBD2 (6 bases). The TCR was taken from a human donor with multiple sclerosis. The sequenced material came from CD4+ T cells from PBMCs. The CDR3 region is CASSFLAVSLTDTQYF. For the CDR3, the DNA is TGTGCCAGCAGTTTTTTAGCGGTTTCCCTCACAGATACGCAGTATTTT.